A selection of T cell receptor beta chains follows, all from one sample in a study of blood T cell repertoires in COVID-19. Some clones are missing from TCRdb's copy, which holds only in-frame ones; the method was immunoSEQ multiplex PCR. The sample consists of about 160,000 clones, roughly 85% of them appearing once. What was sequenced was peripheral blood. These receptors all come from a human donor with acute or convalescent COVID-19. The donor label of this sample is uncertain. CDR3s include the opening cysteine and the closing phenylalanine or tryptophan. A D gene is named only where the DNA matches it firmly. Expanded clones get a size class; other rows say once, few or many, or leave the size out.

J: TRBJ2-7; D: NA; V: TRBV2; size: NA; CDR3: CASSVGQGQYF; DNA: TGTGCCAGCAGCGTGGGGCAGGGGCAGTACTTC
J: TRBJ2-7; D: TRBD2; V: TRBV5-4; size: NA; CDR3: CASSLGGLAGEYEQYF; DNA: TGTGCCAGCAGCCTGGGCGGGCTAGCGGGGGAATACGAGCAGTACTTC
J: TRBJ1-4; D: NA; V: TRBV5-5; size: NA; CDR3: CASSLGRTFATNEKLFF; DNA: TGTGCCAGCAGCTTGGGGAGGACCTTTGCAACTAATGAAAAACTGTTTTTT
J: TRBJ2-1; D: TRBD2; V: TRBV2; size: NA; CDR3: CASSGTGGLMNEQFF; DNA: TGTGCCAGCAGTGGAACGGGGGGGCTCATGAATGAGCAGTTCTTC
J: TRBJ1-6; D: NA; V: TRBV19; size: NA; CDR3: CASLKATGYNSPLHF; DNA: TGTGCCAGTCTGAAGGCTACAGGCTATAATTCACCCCTCCACTTT
J: TRBJ1-5; D: NA; V: TRBV19; size: NA; CDR3: CASSVLTGSNQPQHF; DNA: TGTGCCAGTAGTGTCCTGACTGGAAGCAATCAGCCCCAGCATTTT
J: TRBJ1-4; D: NA; V: TRBV27; size: once; CDR3: CASSSTGWGNEKLFF; DNA: TGTGCCAGCAGTTCCACAGGGTGGGGTAATGAAAAACTGTTTTTT
J: TRBJ1-5; D: NA; V: TRBV3-1/TRBV3-2; size: NA; CDR3: CASSQAGSNNQPQHF; DNA: TGTGCCAGCAGCCAAGCCGGGTCTAACAATCAGCCCCAGCATTTT
J: TRBJ1-5; D: TRBD1; V: TRBV19; size: NA; CDR3: CASRDRGQQPQHF; DNA: TGTGCCAGTAGAGACAGGGGGCAACAGCCCCAGCATTTT
J: TRBJ1-3; D: TRBD1; V: TRBV7-2; size: NA; CDR3: CASSAGQGGNTIYF; DNA: TGTGCCAGCAGCGCGGGACAGGGAGGAAACACCATATATTTT
J: TRBJ1-4; D: NA; V: TRBV9; size: NA; CDR3: CASGTSGGKKLFF; DNA: TGTGCCAGCGGGACATCGGGAGGTAAAAAACTGTTTTTT
J: TRBJ1-1; D: NA; V: TRBV19; size: NA; CDR3: CASRGGTEGTEAFF; DNA: TGTGCCAGTAGGGGGGGGACGGAGGGCACTGAAGCTTTCTTT
J: TRBJ1-6; D: NA; V: TRBV28; size: NA; CDR3: CASTPGAYNSPLHF; DNA: TGTGCCAGCACCCCAGGGGCCTATAATTCACCCCTCCACTTT
J: TRBJ2-3; D: TRBD2; V: TRBV11-3; size: NA; CDR3: CASSSRGRIAGGIDTQYF; DNA: TGTGCCAGCAGCTCCCGCGGGAGGATAGCGGGGGGGATAGATACGCAGTATTTT
J: TRBJ2-1; D: TRBD2; V: TRBV2; size: NA; CDR3: CASSPQRGRNEQFF; DNA: TGTGCCAGCAGCCCCCAGCGGGGGCGTAATGAGCAGTTCTTC
J: TRBJ1-1; D: TRBD1; V: TRBV6-2/TRBV6-3; size: NA; CDR3: CASSSGTGGFRAFF; DNA: TGTGCCAGCAGTTCCGGGACAGGGGGATTCCGAGCTTTCTTT
J: TRBJ1-3; D: NA; V: TRBV7-3; size: NA; CDR3: CASSFGRRGSGNTIYF; DNA: TGTGCCAGCAGCTTCGGACGAAGGGGGTCTGGAAACACCATATATTTT
J: TRBJ1-5; D: TRBD1; V: TRBV19; size: NA; CDR3: CASSILTGQGGSNQPQHF; DNA: TGTGCCAGTAGTATCTTAACAGGACAGGGTGGAAGCAATCAGCCCCAGCATTTT
J: TRBJ1-2; D: NA; V: TRBV2; size: NA; CDR3: CASKDNNYGYTF; DNA: TGTGCCAGCAAGGACAATAACTATGGCTACACCTTC
J: TRBJ2-3; D: TRBD2; V: TRBV7-3; size: NA; CDR3: CASSSRTSGGAGTQYF; DNA: TGTGCCAGCAGCTCCCGGACTAGCGGGGGGGCAGGGACGCAGTATTTT
J: TRBJ2-1; D: TRBD2; V: TRBV11-2; size: once; CDR3: CASSEPGTSGARNEQFF; DNA: TGTGCCAGCAGCGAGCCCGGGACTAGCGGGGCTCGCAATGAGCAGTTCTTC
J: TRBJ1-3; D: TRBD1; V: TRBV6-6; size: NA; CDR3: CASSYSAGGSGNTIYF; DNA: TGTGCCAGCAGTTACTCGGCAGGGGGGTCTGGAAACACCATATATTTT
J: TRBJ2-5; D: TRBD2; V: TRBV5-1; size: NA; CDR3: CASGLAGGKETQYF; DNA: TGCGCCAGCGGACTAGCGGGGGGAAAAGAGACCCAGTACTTC
J: TRBJ2-6; D: TRBD2; V: TRBV19; size: NA; CDR3: CASSTLRVGGAGGANVLTF; DNA: TGTGCCAGTAGTACCCTCAGAGTCGGGGGGGCAGGTGGGGCCAACGTCCTGACTTTC
J: TRBJ1-1; D: NA; V: TRBV19; size: NA; CDR3: CASSIAQGGTEAFF; DNA: TGTGCCAGTAGTATAGCACAGGGAGGGACTGAAGCTTTCTTT
J: TRBJ1-2; D: NA; V: TRBV29-1; size: NA; CDR3: CSVEDREYGYTF; DNA: TGCAGCGTTGAAGATCGCGAGTATGGCTACACCTTC
J: TRBJ1-1; D: TRBD1; V: TRBV5-4; size: NA; CDR3: CASSLGQGETEAFF; DNA: TGTGCCAGCAGCTTAGGACAGGGAGAAACTGAAGCTTTCTTT
J: TRBJ1-2; D: NA; V: TRBV3-1/TRBV3-2; size: NA; CDR3: CASSANGEPKTDGYTF; DNA: TGTGCCAGCAGCGCCAACGGGGAACCTAAAACGGATGGCTACACCTTC
J: TRBJ1-3; D: TRBD1; V: TRBV29-1; size: NA; CDR3: CSAGQAGGNTIYF; DNA: TGCAGCGCCGGACAGGCGGGAGGAAACACCATATATTTT
J: TRBJ1-5; D: NA; V: TRBV5-6; size: NA; CDR3: CASSLGVAGGNQPQHF; DNA: TGTGCCAGCAGCTTGGGAGTCGCAGGGGGCAATCAGCCCCAGCATTTT
J: TRBJ1-1; D: NA; V: TRBV24-1; size: NA; CDR3: CATSDGSPYTEAFF; DNA: TGTGCCACCAGTGATGGGAGCCCGTACACTGAAGCTTTCTTT
J: TRBJ2-7; D: TRBD1; V: TRBV19; size: NA; CDR3: CASSILGGLGSYEQYF; DNA: TGTGCCAGTAGTATCTTAGGGGGCCTCGGTAGCTACGAGCAGTACTTC
J: TRBJ1-2; D: TRBD1; V: TRBV7-3; size: NA; CDR3: CASSLRKVTGKSSGYGYTF; DNA: TGTGCCAGCAGCTTAAGGAAGGTGACAGGGAAGAGTTCAGGGTATGGCTACACCTTC
J: TRBJ2-2; D: NA; V: TRBV11-2; size: NA; CDR3: CASSLQVTGELFF; DNA: TGTGCCAGCAGCCTACAGGTCACCGGGGAGCTGTTTTTT
J: TRBJ1-1; D: NA; V: TRBV19; size: NA; CDR3: CASSSEGMNTEAFF; DNA: TGTGCCAGTTCTTCCGAGGGAATGAACACTGAAGCTTTCTTT
J: TRBJ2-7; D: NA; V: TRBV9; size: NA; CDR3: CASSPWGAGYEQYF; DNA: TGTGCCAGCAGCCCCTGGGGTGCGGGCTACGAGCAGTACTTC
J: TRBJ2-1; D: TRBD2; V: TRBV7-3; size: NA; CDR3: CASRGESGGYPVTGEQFF; DNA: TGTGCCAGCAGAGGGGAGAGCGGGGGTTACCCAGTGACCGGTGAGCAGTTCTTC
J: TRBJ1-6; D: TRBD1; V: TRBV3-1/TRBV3-2; size: NA; CDR3: CASSDRTGVYNSPLHF; DNA: TGTGCCAGCAGCGACCGGACAGGGGTTTATAATTCACCCCTCCACTTT
J: TRBJ2-5; D: NA; V: TRBV6-6; size: NA; CDR3: CASSPQVASRLKETQYF; DNA: TGTGCCAGCAGTCCACAAGTCGCCAGTCGATTAAAAGAGACCCAGTACTTC
J: TRBJ1-2; D: TRBD1; V: TRBV24-1; size: NA; CDR3: CATSGTGGGYTF; DNA: TGTGCCACCAGTGGGACAGGAGGTGGCTACACCTTC
J: TRBJ2-3; D: NA; V: TRBV5-1; size: NA; CDR3: CASSSPRGSALTDTQYF; DNA: TGCGCCAGCAGCTCACCCCGGGGTAGCGCCCTCACAGATACGCAGTATTTT
J: TRBJ1-2; D: TRBD1; V: TRBV7-2; size: NA; CDR3: CASSLVPGQGTAYYTF; DNA: TGTGCCAGCAGCTTAGTTCCGGGACAGGGGACGGCATACTACACCTTC
J: TRBJ2-5; D: NA; V: TRBV9; size: NA; CDR3: CASSQRDSQETQYF; DNA: TGTGCCAGCAGCCAAAGGGACTCACAAGAGACCCAGTACTTC
J: TRBJ1-2; D: TRBD1; V: TRBV19; size: NA; CDR3: CASSRQDRDQGYGYTF; DNA: TGTGCCAGTAGTCGCCAGGACAGGGATCAAGGCTATGGCTACACCTTC
J: TRBJ2-1; D: TRBD1; V: TRBV19; size: few; CDR3: CAIRQGDEQFF; DNA: TGTGCCATTCGACAGGGCGATGAGCAGTTCTTC
J: TRBJ1-6; D: TRBD1; V: TRBV11-2; size: NA; CDR3: CASSPDRAVLPHF; DNA: TGTGCCAGCAGCCCGGACAGGGCCGTTCTGCCCCACTTT
J: TRBJ2-2; D: TRBD1; V: TRBV11-2; size: NA; CDR3: CASSSYRDRRWGELFF; DNA: TGTGCCAGCAGCTCTTACCGGGACAGACGGTGGGGGGAGCTGTTTTTT
J: TRBJ1-1; D: NA; V: TRBV10-3; size: NA; CDR3: CALRRGQNTEAFF; DNA: TGTGCCCTACGAAGGGGCCAGAACACTGAAGCTTTCTTT
J: TRBJ1-2; D: NA; V: TRBV13; size: NA; CDR3: CASSLGEARGYTF; DNA: TGTGCCAGCAGCTTAGGCGAGGCCCGTGGCTACACCTTC
J: TRBJ1-5; D: TRBD1; V: TRBV2; size: NA; CDR3: CASRTSTIRGQSNQPQHF; DNA: TGTGCCAGCAGGACATCTACGATCAGGGGGCAGAGCAATCAGCCCCAGCATTTT
J: TRBJ1-3; D: NA; V: TRBV5-1; size: NA; CDR3: CASSLGRDGNTIYF; DNA: TGCGCCAGCAGCTTGGGGAGGGATGGAAACACCATATATTTT
J: TRBJ2-2; D: NA; V: TRBV3-1/TRBV3-2; size: NA; CDR3: CASSQLLLGNTGELFF; DNA: TGTGCCAGCAGCCAGTTATTACTCGGGAACACCGGGGAGCTGTTTTTT
J: TRBJ1-3; D: TRBD1; V: TRBV6-1; size: NA; CDR3: CASSEGQGALPIYF; DNA: TGTGCCAGCAGTGAAGGGCAGGGGGCTCTTCCCATATATTTT
J: TRBJ2-3; D: TRBD2; V: TRBV7-7; size: NA; CDR3: CASSPRAAGGRTDTQYF; DNA: TGTGCCAGCAGCCCGAGAGCGGCGGGGGGGCGGACAGATACGCAGTATTTT
J: TRBJ2-2; D: NA; V: TRBV7-3; size: once; CDR3: CASSPWHGDTGELFF; DNA: TGTGCCAGCAGCCCATGGCACGGGGACACCGGGGAGCTGTTTTTT